This record covers a single T cell receptor (beta chain). CDR1 and CDR2 from the germline V gene are MGHDK and SYGVNS. The CDR3 covers 10 residues. V shed 4 bases and J shed 12 bases, with 7 bases lying between them. This sample is part of a study of cytomegalovirus exposure and HLA in healthy donors. On the study more broadly: As released early, the data held roughly 85 million unique TCRs from HLA-typed donors.

With 60 Vbeta and 13 Jbeta primers, the PCR was carried out. This table comes from immunoSEQ multiplex PCR, and its TCRdb copy is limited to in-frame clones, with some not included. The table has under 200,000 clones, 79% seen once; the top ten hold approximately 0.7%. The source is a woman in her 40s in good health and CMV-seronegative. This chain joins TRBV25-1 and TRBJ2-1; the D is unclear. The sample consisted of PBMCs. The CDR3 sequence: CASSVPGQFF. The CDR3 DNA reads as TGTGCCAGCAGTGTACCCGGGCAGTTCTTC.